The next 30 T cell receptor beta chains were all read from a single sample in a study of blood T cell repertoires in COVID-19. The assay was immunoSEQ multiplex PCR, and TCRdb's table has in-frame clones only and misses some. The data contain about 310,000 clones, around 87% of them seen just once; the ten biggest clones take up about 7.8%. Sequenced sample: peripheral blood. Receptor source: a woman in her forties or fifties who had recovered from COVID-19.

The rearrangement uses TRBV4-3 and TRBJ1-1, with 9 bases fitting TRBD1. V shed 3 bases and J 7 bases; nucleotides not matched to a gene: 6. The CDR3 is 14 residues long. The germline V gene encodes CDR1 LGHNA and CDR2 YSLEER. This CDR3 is CASSQRTGEGEAFF. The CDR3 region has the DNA TGCGCCAGCAGCCAGCGGACAGGGGAAGGTGAAGCTTTCTTT.

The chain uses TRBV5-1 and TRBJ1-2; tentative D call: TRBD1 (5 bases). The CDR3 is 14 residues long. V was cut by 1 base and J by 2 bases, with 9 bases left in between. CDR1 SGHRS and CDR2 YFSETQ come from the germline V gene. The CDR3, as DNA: TGCGCCAGCAGCTTGTTCGACAGAAACTATGGCTACACCTTC. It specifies CASSLFDRNYGYTF.

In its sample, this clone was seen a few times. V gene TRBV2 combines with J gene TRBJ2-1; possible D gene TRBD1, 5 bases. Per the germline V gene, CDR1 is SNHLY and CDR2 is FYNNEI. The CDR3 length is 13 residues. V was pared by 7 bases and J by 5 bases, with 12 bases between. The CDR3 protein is CASKGVGHNEQFF. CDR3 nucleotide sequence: TGTGCCAGCAAGGGTGTGGGGCACAATGAGCAGTTCTTC.

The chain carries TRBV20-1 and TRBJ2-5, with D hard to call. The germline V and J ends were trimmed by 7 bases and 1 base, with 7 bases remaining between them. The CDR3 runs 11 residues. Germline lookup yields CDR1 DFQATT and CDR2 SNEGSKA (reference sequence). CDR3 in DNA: TGCAGTGTTCGTGTCCAAGAGACCCAGTACTTC. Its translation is CSVRVQETQYF.

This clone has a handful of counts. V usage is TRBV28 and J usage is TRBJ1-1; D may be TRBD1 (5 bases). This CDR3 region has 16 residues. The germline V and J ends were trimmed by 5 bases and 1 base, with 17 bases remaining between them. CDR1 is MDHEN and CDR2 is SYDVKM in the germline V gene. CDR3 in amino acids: CASSHPTDTPNTEAFF. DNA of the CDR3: TGTGCCAGCAGTCACCCGACAGACACACCGAACACTGAAGCTTTCTTT.

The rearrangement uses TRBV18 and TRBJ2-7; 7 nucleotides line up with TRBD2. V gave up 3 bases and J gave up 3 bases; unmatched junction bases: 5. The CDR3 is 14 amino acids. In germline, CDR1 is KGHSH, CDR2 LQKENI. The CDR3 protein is CASSPSGTNYEQYF. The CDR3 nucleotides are TGTGCCAGCTCACCGTCCGGGACTAACTACGAGCAGTACTTC.

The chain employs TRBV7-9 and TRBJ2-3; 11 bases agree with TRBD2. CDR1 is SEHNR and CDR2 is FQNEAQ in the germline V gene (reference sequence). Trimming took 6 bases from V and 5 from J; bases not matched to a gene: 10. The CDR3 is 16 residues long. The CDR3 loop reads CASSLTTSGVGDTQYF. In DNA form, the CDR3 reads TGTGCCAGCAGTTTAACGACTAGCGGGGTAGGAGATACGCAGTATTTT. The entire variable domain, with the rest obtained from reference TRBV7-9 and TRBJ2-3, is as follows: DTGVSQNPRHKITKRGQNVTFRCDPISEHNRLYWYRQTLGQGPEFLTYFQNEAQLEKSRLLSDRFSAERPKGSFSTLEIQRTEQGDSAMYLCASSLTTSGVGDTQYFGPGTRLTVL.

The CDR3 loop is CASSLAGVGTEAFF. Here the CDR3 DNA reads TGTGCCAGCAGCTTGGCGGGGGTGGGCACTGAAGCTTTCTTT. V usage is TRBV5-6 and J usage is TRBJ1-1, with D possibly being TRBD1 (5 bases). The CDR3 has 14 amino acids. Trimming left V 0 bases short and J 4 bases short, with 10 bases between. Germline CDR1 reads SGHDT; CDR2 reads YYEEEE. The variable domain in full, with the rest retrieved from reference TRBV5-6 and TRBJ1-1, is DAGVTQSPTHLIKTRGQQVTLRCSPKSGHDTVSWYQQALGQGPQFIFQYYEEEERQRGNFPDRFSGHQFPNYSSELNVNALLLGDSALYLCASSLAGVGTEAFFGQGTRLTVV.

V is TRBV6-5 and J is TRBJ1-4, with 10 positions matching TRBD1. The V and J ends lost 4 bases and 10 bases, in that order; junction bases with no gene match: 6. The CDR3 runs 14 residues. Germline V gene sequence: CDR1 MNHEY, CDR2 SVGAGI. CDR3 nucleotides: TGTGCCAGCAGTTCGGACAGGGGGATTGGAAAACTGTTTTTT. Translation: CASSSDRGIGKLFF.

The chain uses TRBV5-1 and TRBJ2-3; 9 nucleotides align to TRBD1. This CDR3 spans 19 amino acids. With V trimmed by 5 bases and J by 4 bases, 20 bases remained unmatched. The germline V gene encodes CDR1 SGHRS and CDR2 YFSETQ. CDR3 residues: CASRWGISGQGVLADTQYF. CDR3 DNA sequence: TGCGCCAGCAGGTGGGGCATCTCGGGACAGGGAGTCTTAGCAGATACGCAGTATTTT.

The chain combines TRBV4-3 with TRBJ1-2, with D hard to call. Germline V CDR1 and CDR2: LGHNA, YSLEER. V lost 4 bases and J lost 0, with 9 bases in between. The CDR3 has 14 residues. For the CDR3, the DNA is TGCGCCAGCAGCCCCAGGCACGCTAACTATGGCTACACCTTC. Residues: CASSPRHANYGYTF.

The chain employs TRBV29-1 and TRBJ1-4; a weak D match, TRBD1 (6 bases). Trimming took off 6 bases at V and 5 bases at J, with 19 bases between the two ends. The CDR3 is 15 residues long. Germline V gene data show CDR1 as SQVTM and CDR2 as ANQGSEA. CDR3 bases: TGCAGCGTCAAATTGACAGGCCATCCGAATGAAAAACTGTTTTTT. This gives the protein CSVKLTGHPNEKLFF. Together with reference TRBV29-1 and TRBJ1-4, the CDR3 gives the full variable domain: SAVISQKPSRDICQRGTSLTIQCQVDSQVTMMFWYRQQPGQSLTLIATANQGSEATYESGFVIDKFPISRPNLTFSTLTVSNMSPEDSSIYLCSVKLTGHPNEKLFFGSGTQLSVL.

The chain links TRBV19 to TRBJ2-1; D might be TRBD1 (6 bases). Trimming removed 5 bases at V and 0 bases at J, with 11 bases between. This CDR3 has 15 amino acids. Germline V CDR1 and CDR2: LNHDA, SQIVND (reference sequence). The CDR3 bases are TGTGCCAGTAGTCGGGACACCAGCTCCTACAATGAGCAGTTCTTC. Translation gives CASSRDTSSYNEQFF.

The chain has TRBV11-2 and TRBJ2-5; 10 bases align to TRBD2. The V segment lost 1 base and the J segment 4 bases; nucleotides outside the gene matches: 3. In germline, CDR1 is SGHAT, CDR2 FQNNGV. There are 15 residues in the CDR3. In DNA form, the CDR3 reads TGTGCCAGCAGCTTAGCACTAGCGGGAACAGAGACCCAGTACTTC. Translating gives CASSLALAGTETQYF.

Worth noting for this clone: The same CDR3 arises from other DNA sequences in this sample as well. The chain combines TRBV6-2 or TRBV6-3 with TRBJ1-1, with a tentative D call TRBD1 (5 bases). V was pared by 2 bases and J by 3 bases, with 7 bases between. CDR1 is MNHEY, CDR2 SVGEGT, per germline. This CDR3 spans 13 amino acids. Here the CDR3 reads CASSYGGDTEAFF. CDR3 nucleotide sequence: TGTGCCAGCAGTTACGGGGGGGACACTGAAGCTTTCTTT.

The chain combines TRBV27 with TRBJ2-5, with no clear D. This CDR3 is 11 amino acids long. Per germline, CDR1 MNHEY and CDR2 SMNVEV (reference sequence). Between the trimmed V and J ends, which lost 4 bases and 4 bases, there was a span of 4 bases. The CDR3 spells CASSSGETQYF. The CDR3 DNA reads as TGTGCCAGCAGTTCGGGAGAGACCCAGTACTTC.

Here the CDR3 DNA reads TGTGCCAGCACAAAAGCGGGGGGCGGCGGCTACACCTTC. Its translation is CASTKAGGGGYTF. The gene calls are TRBV6-5 and TRBJ1-2, with a possible D match to TRBD1 (6 bases). The CDR3 covers 13 residues. CDR1 MNHEY and CDR2 SVGAGI come from the germline V gene. V dropped 7 bases and J dropped 8 bases, with 17 bases sitting between them.

CDR3 in amino acids: CASPPQGQGMFDQPQHF. The CDR3 nucleotides are TGTGCCAGCCCTCCCCAAGGACAGGGGATGTTTGATCAGCCCCAGCATTTT. This chain connects TRBV6-4 to TRBJ1-5, with 9 bases aligning to TRBD1. J was trimmed by 5 bases and V by 8 bases; bases with no gene match: 16. Germline CDR1 reads MRHNA; CDR2 reads SNTAGT. This CDR3 is built from 17 residues.

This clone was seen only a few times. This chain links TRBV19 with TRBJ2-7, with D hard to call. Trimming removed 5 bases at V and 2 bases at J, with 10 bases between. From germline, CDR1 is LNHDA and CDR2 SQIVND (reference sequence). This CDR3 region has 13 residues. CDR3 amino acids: CASSSPLAYEQYF. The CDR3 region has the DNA TGTGCCAGTAGTTCGCCTCTAGCCTACGAGCAGTACTTC.

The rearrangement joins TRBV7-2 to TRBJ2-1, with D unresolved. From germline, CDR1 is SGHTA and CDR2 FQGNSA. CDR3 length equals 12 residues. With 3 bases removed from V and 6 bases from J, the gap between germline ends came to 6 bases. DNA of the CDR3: TGTGCCAGCAGCTTTCTCCGCAATGAGCAGTTCTTC. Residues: CASSFLRNEQFF.

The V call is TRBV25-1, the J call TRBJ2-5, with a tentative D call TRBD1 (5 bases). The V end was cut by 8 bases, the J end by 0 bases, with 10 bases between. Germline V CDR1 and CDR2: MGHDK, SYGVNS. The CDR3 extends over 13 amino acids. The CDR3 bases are TGTGCCAGCCGTCCGGACAACCAAGAGACCCAGTACTTC. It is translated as CASRPDNQETQYF. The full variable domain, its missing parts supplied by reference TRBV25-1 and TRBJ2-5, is EADIYQTPRYLVIGTGKKITLECSQTMGHDKMYWYQQDPGMELHLIHYSYGVNSTEKGDLSSESTVSRIRTEHFPLTLESARPSHTSQYLCASRPDNQETQYFGPGTRLLVL.

CDR3 sequence: CASSDREANEQFF. The CDR3 DNA reads TGTGCCAGCAGTGACCGGGAAGCCAATGAGCAGTTCTTC. The V call is TRBV6-1, the J call TRBJ2-1; the D gene is possibly TRBD2 (5 bases). The CDR3 spans 13 residues. Trimming cost V 3 bases and J 6 bases, with 9 bases left between them. Germline CDR1 reads MNHNS; CDR2 reads SASEGT.

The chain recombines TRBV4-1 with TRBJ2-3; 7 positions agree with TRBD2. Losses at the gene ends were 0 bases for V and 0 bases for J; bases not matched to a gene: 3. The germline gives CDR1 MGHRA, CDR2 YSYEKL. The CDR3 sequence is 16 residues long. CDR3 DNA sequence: TGCGCCAGCAGCCAAGATTCCGGGGGGAGCACAGATACGCAGTATTTT. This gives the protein CASSQDSGGSTDTQYF.

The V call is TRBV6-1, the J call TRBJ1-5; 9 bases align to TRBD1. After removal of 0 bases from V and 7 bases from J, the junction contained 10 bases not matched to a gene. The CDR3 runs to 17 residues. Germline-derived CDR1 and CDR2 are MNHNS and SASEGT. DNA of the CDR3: TGTGCCAGCAGTGAAGCGCGGTGGGGGACAGGGCACCAGCCCCAGCATTTT. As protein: CASSEARWGTGHQPQHF.

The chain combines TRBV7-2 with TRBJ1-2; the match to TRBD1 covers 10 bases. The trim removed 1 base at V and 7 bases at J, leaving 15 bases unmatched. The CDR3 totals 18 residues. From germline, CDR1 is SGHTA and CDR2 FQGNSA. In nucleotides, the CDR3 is TGTGCCAGCAGCTTAGTTATCGGGGACAGGGGAAGGTCTAGTGGCTACACCTTC. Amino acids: CASSLVIGDRGRSSGYTF.

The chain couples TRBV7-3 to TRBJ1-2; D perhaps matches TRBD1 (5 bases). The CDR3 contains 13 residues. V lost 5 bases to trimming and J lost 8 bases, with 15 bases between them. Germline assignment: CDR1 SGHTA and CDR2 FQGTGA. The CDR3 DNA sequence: TGTGCCAGCAGCACCGGGACTGTCTTGGGCTACACCTTC. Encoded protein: CASSTGTVLGYTF.

CDR3 amino acids: CATSRPGANTGELFF. CDR3 nucleotide sequence: TGTGCCACCAGCAGGCCGGGAGCGAACACCGGGGAGCTGTTTTTT. The rearrangement links TRBV15 to TRBJ2-2; TRBD2 is a possible D gene (6 bases). CDR3 length: 15 amino acids. Between the trimmed V and J ends, which lost 3 bases and 0 bases, there was a span of 8 bases. Germline V gene sequence: CDR1 LNHNV, CDR2 YYDKDF (reference sequence).

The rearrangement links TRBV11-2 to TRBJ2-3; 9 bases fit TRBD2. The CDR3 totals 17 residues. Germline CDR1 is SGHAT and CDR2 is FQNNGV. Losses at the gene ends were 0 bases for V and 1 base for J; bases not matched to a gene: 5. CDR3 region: CASSLDQRLAGTDTQYF. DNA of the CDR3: TGTGCCAGCAGCTTAGATCAGAGACTAGCGGGCACAGATACGCAGTATTTT.

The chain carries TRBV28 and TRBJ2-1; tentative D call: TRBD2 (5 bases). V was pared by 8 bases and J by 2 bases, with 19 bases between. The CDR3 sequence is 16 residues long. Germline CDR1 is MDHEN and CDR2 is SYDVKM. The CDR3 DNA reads TGTGCCAGCTTTACCTCGGTGGGAGTCACCTACAATGAGCAGTTCTTC. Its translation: CASFTSVGVTYNEQFF.

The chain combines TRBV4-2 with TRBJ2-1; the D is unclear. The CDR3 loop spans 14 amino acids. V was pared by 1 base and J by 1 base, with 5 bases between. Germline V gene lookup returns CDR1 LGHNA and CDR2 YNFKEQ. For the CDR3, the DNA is TGTGCCAGCAGCCAAGTGCAGTCCTACAATGAGCAGTTCTTC. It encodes CASSQVQSYNEQFF.